The following is a T cell receptor beta chain sequence with its context. A few counts support this clonotype. What this receptor recognizes is not known. Nothing much larger sits one base from this clone, and base qualities are not available. Systemically healthy Caucasian individuals from Russia, around 39 in total and aged about 6 to 100 years, were included as donors. Roughly 9 milliliters of peripheral blood were drawn from each donor into EDTA-treated Vacutainer tubes. Ficoll-Paque density-gradient centrifugation was used to isolate PBMCs, with at least 7 million obtained per sample. Trizol reagent was used to extract total RNA from the PBMCs, yielding at least 5 micrograms per sample. For every donor, an aliquot of PBMCs went through flow cytometry to measure the percentages of naive CD45RAhigh/CD27high T cells. V was cut back by 2 bases and J by 2 bases, leaving a gap of 12 bases between them. CDR1 and CDR2, per the germline V gene, are MNHEY and SVGEGT. Taken from cysteine to phenylalanine, the CDR3 has 15 residues. Only CDR3 DNA is held: 45 bases, read in frame from base 1.

This record belongs to a study of blood T cells in healthy people across ages (dated by TCRdb to between 2014 and 2017). With respect to the entire study: In model experiments, template switching captured roughly one uniquely barcoded TCR beta cDNA molecule for every two T cells. The donors were split into four age groups: young (average approximately 16 years), middle-aged (over 35), aged (over 55) and long-lived (under 85). To avoid experimental bias, donors of different ages were spread randomly across the sequencing lanes. Two additional independent replicas of 1 million unique cDNA reads from the same blood draw were analyzed for two donors (one aged 18 to 30 and one aged 80 or older). The study measured age-related changes in TCR beta repertoire diversity using deep sequencing normalized with unique cDNA molecular identifiers. Beyond this particular receptor, the publication reports: Compared with the aged group, the long-lived group had more naive CD4+ T cells, fewer expanded clones and increased TCR diversity, suggesting age selection. There was a strong correlation between observed TCR beta diversity and the percentage of naive T cells measured by flow cytometry. Total diversity estimates from one million sequenced T cells were considered lower bounds and underestimates. Observed TCR beta diversity per million T cells fell roughly linearly with age, and a significant reduction was already apparent by age approximately 40. Because donor CMV infection status was unknown, age-related changes in expanded clonotypes were potentially confounded. Bulk unsorted PBMC profiling prevented conclusive comparison of naive and antigen-experienced compartments.

The method behind the library was 5' RACE. The reads were generated on an Illumina HiSeq 2500. A second PCR of about 6 to 12 cycles was run with a J-beta primer mix and a sample-barcoded 5' primer. A unique molecular identifier was introduced onto each TCR beta cDNA molecule by a template-switch 5' adaptor carrying 12 random nucleotides. Each sample yielded at least 2.5 million CDR3-containing paired-end reads. All of the RNA was converted into first-strand cDNA using the Mint cDNA synthesis kit, with a TRBC-specific oligonucleotide serving as the primer. All cDNA was treated with uracil-DNA glycosylase and then went through a first 18-cycle PCR with the universal primers M1SS and BC2_uni_R. The authors' analysis ran thus. For normalization, 1 million high-quality reads were randomly selected from each sample, with every read carrying a distinct molecular identifier. Instead of being binned into consensus sequences, reads that shared molecular identifiers were thrown out. MiTCR, run with a Q25 quality threshold and the strictest error-elimination algorithm, handled CDR3 identification, clonotype clustering and error correction. A nonparametric unseen species model using Euler transformation provided a lower-bound estimate of total TCR beta diversity. Clones were called with MiXCR by TCRdb after fastp trimmed the public reads at Q25, and only in-frame beta chains were retained. Records with the same CDR3 protein are collapsed into one entry carrying the most frequent genes and DNA. The V and J calls reflect TCRdb's pipeline rather than the authors' work. The sample has 450,000 to 700,000 distinct CDR3 sequences on record, approximately 30% of them singletons. The top ten hold under 20% of the sample.

Source material: blood. The sequence derives from a woman between 65 and 79 years old in good health. The V gene is TRBV6-2 or TRBV6-3 and the J gene is TRBJ2-5, and possibly TRBD2, on 7 matching bases. The sequenced DNA: TGTGCCAGCAGTTACCGAGGGGGGGGACAAGAGACCCAGTACTTC. It translates to CASSYRGGGQETQYF.